A selection of T cell receptor beta chains follows, all from one sample in a study of blood T cell repertoires in COVID-19. Only in-frame clones appear in the TCRdb table, and some are missing; sequencing was by immunoSEQ multiplex PCR. This sample has some 170,000 clones, with 60% to 80% found just once. The sample comprised peripheral blood. These receptors were collected from a woman aged 70-85 years with acute or convalescent COVID-19. The CDR3 runs from the conserved cysteine through the conserved F or W. The size entry is marked missing in some rows and otherwise reads once, few, many or a size class.

TRBJ2-2,TRBV3-1/TRBV3-2,.,CASSLSLVGANTGELFF
TRBJ1-4,TRBV18,.,CASSPRLGRLHEKLFF
TRBJ1-5,TRBV19,.,CATRDRTNQPQHF
TRBJ1-4,TRBV2,.,CASSRQGVNEKLFF
TRBJ1-3,TRBV5-1,once,CASSPRQGAGNTIYF
TRBJ1-5,TRBV6-5,.,CASSLNRGYSNQPQHF
TRBJ2-7,TRBV7-9,.,CASSLSGRTAEQYF
TRBJ2-3,TRBV2,.,CASRADRALRDTQYF
TRBJ2-2,TRBV7-2,.,CASSMQGALNTGELFF
TRBJ2-4,TRBV13,.,CASSLSRGQGKNIQYF
TRBJ2-2,TRBV13,.,CASSRGTLGTGELFF
TRBJ2-6,TRBV6-5,.,CASSLQGGGANVLTF
TRBJ2-7,TRBV25-1,.,CASRRGQQSYEQYF
TRBJ1-6,TRBV10-2,.,CASSLGQGGSPLHF
TRBJ2-3,TRBV5-5,.,CASSLGPTSTDTQYF
TRBJ2-3,TRBV5-1,.,CASSPGTNDPDTQYF
TRBJ1-6,TRBV5-6,.,CASSLEGRLGDSPLHF
TRBJ2-7,TRBV18,.,CASSPRGGEQYF
TRBJ1-2,TRBV30,.,CAWSVPGLTRGGYTF
TRBJ1-1,TRBV5-1,.,CASSLGPYNTEAFF
TRBJ2-1,TRBV7-2,.,CASSLGQPWGNEQFF
TRBJ2-2,TRBV23-1,.,CASSQSGDSGLNTGELFF
TRBJ2-3,TRBV19,.,CASSPPWATGTDTQYF
TRBJ2-5,TRBV5-1,.,CASSWGQGYDETQYF
TRBJ2-7,TRBV27,.,CASSLSWLAGSKSSYEQYF
TRBJ2-7,TRBV5-4,few,CASSSGTSGRAPEQYF
TRBJ2-2,TRBV11-3,few,CASSLAYATGELFF
TRBJ2-3,TRBV2,few,CASKARSGSMDTQYF
TRBJ1-6,TRBV19,.,CASIDEGGRTLHF
TRBJ2-1,TRBV7-6,.,CASSSLAGGYNEQFF
TRBJ2-1,TRBV7-3,.,CASSPQRGTYNEQFF
TRBJ2-7,TRBV30,.,CAWSVREGIYEQYF
TRBJ2-2,TRBV19,once,CASSIPSGGRTGELFF
TRBJ1-2,TRBV19,.,CASTDSGGLNYGYTF
TRBJ1-5,TRBV19,.,CSTEGGDSNQPQHF
TRBJ2-1,TRBV12-3/TRBV12-4,.,CASSLAGNNEQFF
TRBJ2-2,TRBV29-1,.,CSARTGGITGELFF
TRBJ1-5,TRBV19,.,CASSGQGGHQPQHF
TRBJ2-1,TRBV11-2,.,CASSVGLAVYNEQFF
TRBJ1-4,TRBV12-3/TRBV12-4,.,CATTTGDSKKLFF
TRBJ2-1,TRBV7-9,.,CASSPAKPTSGRYNEQFF
TRBJ2-1,TRBV4-2,.,CASSQELGLAGSEQFF
TRBJ2-2,TRBV3-1/TRBV3-2,.,CASSHSGTGAGELFF
TRBJ2-6,TRBV5-1,.,CASSLVGALSGANVLTF
TRBJ1-5,TRBV30,.,CAWSYDRDQPQHF
TRBJ2-5,TRBV7-9,few,CASSYPGQGGMYQETQYF
TRBJ2-6,TRBV5-5,.,CASSFELVGANVLTF
TRBJ1-4,TRBV30,.,CAWSDGGLEKLFF
TRBJ2-3,TRBV5-4,.,CASKLAGGRRTDTQYF
TRBJ2-7,TRBV6-1,.,CASSADGQLGSYEQYF
TRBJ2-1,TRBV28,few,CASSPLVLSYNEQFF
TRBJ1-1,TRBV14,.,CASSNRRSGLEAFF
TRBJ2-6,TRBV2,.,CASRRGQSGANVLTF
.,TRBV5-1,.,CASSGTSGSGDIKTQYF